These 15 T cell receptor beta chains were sequenced from one sample in a study of T cell responses to AZD1222 COVID-19 vaccine. Only in-frame clones appear in the TCRdb table, and some are missing; sequencing was by immunoSEQ multiplex PCR. The sample has fewer than 150,000 clones, about nine tenths seen once. The sequenced sample was peripheral blood, obtained on day 0 of AZD1222 vaccination. The receptors here all came from an adult in good health.

The V and J genes are TRBV5-5 and TRBJ2-7; D gene unclear. The CDR3 is 12 amino acids. V was shortened by 3 bases and J by 2 bases, with 6 bases between the two germline ends. Germline assignment: CDR1 SGHKS and CDR2 YYEKEE (reference sequence). The CDR3 spells CASSSSTYEQYF. The CDR3 coding sequence is TGTGCCAGCAGCTCTAGTACCTACGAGCAGTACTTC.

The rearrangement links TRBV21-1 to TRBJ2-7; the table names TRBD1, a call not compared with the DNA. TRBV21-1 is assigned pseudogene status. The CDR3 consists of 17 residues. CDR3 DNA: TGTGCCAGCAGCCTCCCCGAGAAGGGGGCCGAAGGTGAGGAGCAGTACTTC. It is translated as CASSLPEKGAEGEEQYF.

V is TRBV5-1 and J is TRBJ2-1; 7 nucleotides agree with TRBD1. The germline gives CDR1 SGHRS, CDR2 YFSETQ. V dropped 5 bases and J dropped 10; count of bases not matched to a gene: 9. CDR3 length: 13 residues. The CDR3 DNA reads TGCGCCAGCAGGACGACAGGGATGGGCGAGCAGTTCTTC. Residues: CASRTTGMGEQFF.

This clone was seen a handful of times. The rearrangement links TRBV5-5 to TRBJ1-3; no reliable D call. This CDR3 contains 13 residues. The germline CDR1 and CDR2 sequences are SGHKS and YYEKEE (reference sequence). V shed 9 bases and J shed 0 bases, with 10 bases lying between them. CDR3 bases: TGTGCCACCGGACGGAGCTCTGGAAACACCATATATTTT. This codes for CATGRSSGNTIYF.

This rearrangement joins TRBV15 to TRBJ1-2, with D possibly TRBD1 on 6 matching bases. This CDR3 spans 15 amino acids. Germline V gene data show CDR1 as LNHNV and CDR2 as YYDKDF (reference sequence). Trimming removed 6 bases from V and 6 bases from J, with 20 bases in between. In DNA form, the CDR3 reads TGTGCCACCAGAGTCGGGGGGCTGCCATTTGATGGCTACACCTTC. Its protein is CATRVGGLPFDGYTF.

The CDR3 DNA follows: TGCGCCAGCAGCCAAGAACCACTAGCGGGGACTCCCTCGTACTTC. Amino acids: CASSQEPLAGTPSYF. This chain connects TRBV4-1 to TRBJ2-5; 10 bases match TRBD2. V lost 0 bases, J lost 13 bases, and 11 bases stayed unmatched. CDR3 length: 15 residues. Germline V gene data show CDR1 as MGHRA and CDR2 as YSYEKL.

The V call is TRBV6-5, the J call TRBJ1-1; no definite D call. The germline V gene encodes CDR1 MNHEY and CDR2 SVGAGI. The ends were cut back, 6 bases at V and 3 bases at J, with 11 bases in the middle. There are 13 residues in the CDR3. The CDR3 loop is CASSAQLDTEAFF. Here the CDR3 DNA reads TGTGCCAGCAGCGCCCAACTGGACACTGAAGCTTTCTTT.

The chain joins TRBV6-5 to TRBJ1-2; D is unclear. CDR3 size: 12 residues. The V end lost 3 bases, the J end lost 4 bases, and 6 bases lay between the germline ends. CDR1 and CDR2 from the germline V gene are MNHEY and SVGAGI. Here the CDR3 reads CASSYDLYGYTF. The CDR3 DNA follows: TGTGCCAGCAGTTATGACCTCTATGGCTACACCTTC.

Turning to this clone: Other DNA sequences of this sample code for an identical CDR3. The genes are TRBV10-3 and TRBJ2-7, with 11 bases identical to TRBD2. V dropped 4 bases and J dropped 6; count of bases not matched to a gene: 8. The length of the CDR3 is 15 residues. Germline-derived CDR1 and CDR2 are ENHRY and SYGVKD. CDR3 region: CAISGTSGGRAEQYF. In DNA form, the CDR3 reads TGTGCCATCAGTGGTACTAGCGGGGGACGGGCCGAGCAGTACTTC.

The CDR3 nucleotides are TGCGCCAGCAGTGACCGGGGGGAGGGGAGGGAGACCCAGTACTTC. As protein: CASSDRGEGRETQYF. The chain has TRBV10-2 and TRBJ2-5, with TRBD2 matching over 7 bases. V lost 3 bases and J lost 5; bases outside the gene matches: 9. CDR3 size: 15 residues. Germline V gives CDR1 WSHSY, CDR2 SAAADI.

The rearrangement joins TRBV10-1 to TRBJ1-5, with a possible D match to TRBD1 (6 bases). Germline CDR1 and CDR2: WNHNN and SYGVQD (reference sequence). CDR3 length equals 17 residues. V was clipped by 5 bases and J by 5 bases, with 22 bases between them. CDR3 DNA sequence: TGCGCCAGCAGTCGTCAAAAAAACAGGGAAGGGGATCAGCCCCAGCATTTT. As protein: CASSRQKNREGDQPQHF.

The chain is built from TRBV7-2 and TRBJ1-2; D is unresolved. Germline CDR1 reads SGHTA; CDR2 reads FQGNSA. This CDR3 is 14 amino acids long. Trimming cost V 5 bases and J 8 bases, with 18 bases left between them. As DNA, the CDR3 is TGTGCCAGCAGCCTCAAAGTCCTCACGTCAGGCTACACCTTC. Its translation is CASSLKVLTSGYTF.

The J gene is TRBJ1-2, the V gene TRBV5-4, with D maybe TRBD1 (6 bases). The V gene's germline CDR1 is SGHNT and CDR2 YYREEE (reference sequence). The V end was cut by 7 bases, the J end by 0 bases, with 16 bases between. The CDR3 length is 15 residues. The CDR3 spells CASLDRDKPNYGYTF. CDR3 nucleotides: TGTGCCAGCTTGGACCGGGACAAGCCTAACTATGGCTACACCTTC.

The V call is TRBV6-5, the J call TRBJ2-2; unclear D gene. The CDR3 runs 13 residues. Trimming took 3 bases from V and 0 from J, leaving 2 bases between them. Germline CDR1 is MNHEY and CDR2 is SVGAGI. CDR3 sequence: CASSYSNTGELFF. The CDR3 DNA reads as TGTGCCAGCAGTTATTCGAACACCGGGGAGCTGTTTTTT.

As for this clone: The sample has other DNA sequences that encode this CDR3 too. This sequence joins TRBV7-2 and TRBJ2-7; D call uncertain. Looked up from germline, CDR1 is SGHTA and CDR2 is FQGNSA. Between the trimmed V and J ends, which lost 5 bases and 4 bases, there was a span of 6 bases. The CDR3 loop spans 11 amino acids. The CDR3: CASSPSYEQYF. CDR3 nucleotides: TGTGCCAGCAGCCCATCTTACGAGCAGTACTTC.